This is a list of T cell receptor beta chains from one sample in a study of T cell repertoires in ileal Crohn's disease. Assay: immunoSEQ multiplex PCR; the TCRdb copy retains only in-frame clones and omits some. Found here are around 2,500 clones, around 93% of them singletons; the top ten hold about 4%. The specimen was ileal tissue. Receptors were obtained from an adult with Crohn's disease. The CDR3 runs from the conserved cysteine through the conserved F or W. The order of the fields is V gene, J gene, D gene, CDR3 protein. D genes are given only for firm matches.

v_gene: TRBV10-2
j_gene: TRBJ1-4
d_gene: TRBD1
CDR3aa: CASRDRNEKLFF

v_gene: TRBV14
j_gene: TRBJ2-7
d_gene: TRBD1
CDR3aa: CASTGQGQYEQYF

v_gene: TRBV5-1
j_gene: TRBJ2-7
d_gene: -
CDR3aa: CASSQGPTYEQYF

v_gene: TRBV19
j_gene: TRBJ2-7
d_gene: -
CDR3aa: CASSNRYLGGEQYF

v_gene: TRBV4-1
j_gene: TRBJ2-7
d_gene: TRBD2
CDR3aa: CASSQDFSTSFEQYF

v_gene: TRBV12-5
j_gene: TRBJ2-7
d_gene: -
CDR3aa: CASGLPSPF

v_gene: TRBV29-1
j_gene: TRBJ2-7
d_gene: -
CDR3aa: CSVGPDRSTYEQYF

v_gene: TRBV6-5
j_gene: TRBJ1-2
d_gene: -
CDR3aa: CASSFSGQRGNYGYTF

v_gene: TRBV27
j_gene: TRBJ2-1
d_gene: TRBD2
CDR3aa: CASSSQRGDNEQFF

v_gene: TRBV5-4
j_gene: TRBJ2-5
d_gene: -
CDR3aa: CASSLGGIETQYF

v_gene: TRBV29-1
j_gene: TRBJ2-1
d_gene: TRBD2
CDR3aa: CSVVRERTSGNNEQFF

v_gene: TRBV4-1
j_gene: TRBJ2-3
d_gene: -
CDR3aa: CASSQGTVPKTDTQYF

v_gene: TRBV14
j_gene: TRBJ1-5
d_gene: -
CDR3aa: CASSQVGGNQPQHF

v_gene: TRBV7-3
j_gene: TRBJ2-2
d_gene: -
CDR3aa: CASSTSGNVGELFF

v_gene: TRBV2
j_gene: TRBJ2-1
d_gene: TRBD2
CDR3aa: CASTRTRYEQFF

v_gene: TRBV25-1
j_gene: TRBJ2-1
d_gene: TRBD2
CDR3aa: CASRGLAGVRDEQFF

v_gene: TRBV5-1
j_gene: TRBJ2-1
d_gene: -
CDR3aa: CASSLSDEQFF

v_gene: TRBV6-5
j_gene: TRBJ1-1
d_gene: -
CDR3aa: CASSYAQRNTEAFF

v_gene: TRBV10-3
j_gene: TRBJ2-5
d_gene: TRBD2
CDR3aa: CAISDLADSQETQYF

v_gene: TRBV14
j_gene: TRBJ2-1
d_gene: TRBD2
CDR3aa: CASSQARLAGQSNEQFF

v_gene: TRBV20-1
j_gene: TRBJ1-3
d_gene: -
CDR3aa: CSAKFGNTIYF

v_gene: TRBV5-5
j_gene: TRBJ1-3
d_gene: -
CDR3aa: CASSLAGGGNTIYF

v_gene: TRBV27
j_gene: TRBJ2-7
d_gene: TRBD2
CDR3aa: CASSLEAGDYEQYF

v_gene: TRBV9
j_gene: TRBJ2-7
d_gene: TRBD1
CDR3aa: CASSDPRGQVTKTSSYEQYF

v_gene: TRBV4-3
j_gene: TRBJ1-1
d_gene: -
CDR3aa: CASSPDPRDSTKAFF

v_gene: TRBV10-1
j_gene: TRBJ1-2
d_gene: -
CDR3aa: CASSDKSHYGYTF

v_gene: TRBV18
j_gene: TRBJ2-7
d_gene: -
CDR3aa: CASSPQGRKGYEQYF

v_gene: TRBV5-3
j_gene: TRBJ2-5
d_gene: TRBD1
CDR3aa: CARSPGTGQETQYF

v_gene: TRBV13
j_gene: TRBJ1-3
d_gene: -
CDR3aa: CASSSPDGDITGNTIYF

v_gene: TRBV5-1
j_gene: TRBJ2-3
d_gene: -
CDR3aa: CASSLAGADTQYF

v_gene: TRBV7-3
j_gene: TRBJ2-1
d_gene: -
CDR3aa: CASSLKGFGNEQFF

v_gene: TRBV7-9
j_gene: TRBJ1-1
d_gene: -
CDR3aa: CASSFEQGSNTEAFF

v_gene: TRBV7-9
j_gene: TRBJ1-1
d_gene: -
CDR3aa: CASSLDGLNTEAFF

v_gene: TRBV19
j_gene: TRBJ1-1
d_gene: -
CDR3aa: CASKSSSMGQNTEAFF

v_gene: TRBV10-3
j_gene: TRBJ1-1
d_gene: -
CDR3aa: CAISERGKTEAFF

v_gene: TRBV11-2
j_gene: TRBJ2-5
d_gene: TRBD2
CDR3aa: CASSRTSREAQYF

v_gene: TRBV27
j_gene: TRBJ2-1
d_gene: -
CDR3aa: CASSLYWAEVGNEQFF

v_gene: TRBV6-1
j_gene: TRBJ2-1
d_gene: -
CDR3aa: CASRAVLTSSYNEQFF

v_gene: TRBV19
j_gene: TRBJ1-2
d_gene: -
CDR3aa: CASSTGFFYGYTF

v_gene: TRBV4-1
j_gene: TRBJ1-1
d_gene: TRBD1
CDR3aa: CASSQDPTGTGISDTEAFF

v_gene: TRBV15
j_gene: TRBJ2-1
d_gene: TRBD1
CDR3aa: CATSRETGRLGEQFF

v_gene: TRBV7-3
j_gene: TRBJ2-2
d_gene: TRBD2
CDR3aa: CASSSGLANTGELFF

v_gene: TRBV7-6
j_gene: TRBJ2-7
d_gene: -
CDR3aa: CASSSGPNYEQYF

v_gene: TRBV10-2
j_gene: TRBJ1-2
d_gene: TRBD1
CDR3aa: CASRRGTGGVYTF

v_gene: TRBV6-6
j_gene: TRBJ1-5
d_gene: TRBD1
CDR3aa: CASSFDRGERMPQHF

v_gene: TRBV15
j_gene: TRBJ1-4
d_gene: TRBD1
CDR3aa: CATSRPGTGGFEKLFF

v_gene: TRBV4-1
j_gene: TRBJ2-7
d_gene: -
CDR3aa: CASSPPPGGQAARSSYEQYF

v_gene: TRBV18
j_gene: TRBJ2-1
d_gene: -
CDR3aa: CAKAGGNEQFF

v_gene: TRBV7-2
j_gene: TRBJ2-3
d_gene: -
CDR3aa: CASSLGLDTQYF

v_gene: TRBV12-5
j_gene: TRBJ2-1
d_gene: -
CDR3aa: CASGLTGKTYNEQFF

v_gene: TRBV18
j_gene: TRBJ1-1
d_gene: -
CDR3aa: CASSQETGQNGFEAFF

v_gene: TRBV2
j_gene: TRBJ1-1
d_gene: TRBD1
CDR3aa: CASSSGGWEAFF

v_gene: TRBV13
j_gene: TRBJ2-1
d_gene: -
CDR3aa: CASSSSGRAYNEQFF

v_gene: TRBV7-2
j_gene: TRBJ2-7
d_gene: -
CDR3aa: CASSIARGSYEQYF

v_gene: TRBV4-1
j_gene: TRBJ2-3
d_gene: TRBD2
CDR3aa: CASSRLAGGLFTDTQYF

v_gene: TRBV11-3
j_gene: TRBJ2-1
d_gene: TRBD2
CDR3aa: CASSPGTSGRNEQFF

v_gene: TRBV2
j_gene: TRBJ1-2
d_gene: TRBD1
CDR3aa: CASSDPGQPNYGYTF

v_gene: TRBV29-1
j_gene: TRBJ1-1
d_gene: TRBD1
CDR3aa: CSVEVSGQGYTEAFF